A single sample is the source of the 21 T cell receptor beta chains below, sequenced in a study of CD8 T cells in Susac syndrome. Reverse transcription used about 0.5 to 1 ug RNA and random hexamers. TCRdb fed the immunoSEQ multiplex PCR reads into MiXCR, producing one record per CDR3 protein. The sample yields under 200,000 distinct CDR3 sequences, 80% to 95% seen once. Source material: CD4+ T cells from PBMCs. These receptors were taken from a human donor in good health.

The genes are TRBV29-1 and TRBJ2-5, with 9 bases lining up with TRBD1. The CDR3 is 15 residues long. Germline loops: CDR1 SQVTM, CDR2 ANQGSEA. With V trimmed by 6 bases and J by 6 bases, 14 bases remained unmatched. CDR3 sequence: CSVGPPGQGGQTQYF. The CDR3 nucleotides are TGCAGCGTCGGCCCGCCGGGACAGGGAGGACAGACCCAGTACTTC.

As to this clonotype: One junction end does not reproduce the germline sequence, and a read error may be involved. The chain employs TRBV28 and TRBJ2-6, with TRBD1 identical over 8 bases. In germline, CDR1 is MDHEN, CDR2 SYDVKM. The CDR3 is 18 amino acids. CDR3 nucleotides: TGTGCCAGCAGTTCCACCGGGACAGGAGACTCTGGGGCCAACGTCCCGACTTTC. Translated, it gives CASSSTGTGDSGANVPTF.

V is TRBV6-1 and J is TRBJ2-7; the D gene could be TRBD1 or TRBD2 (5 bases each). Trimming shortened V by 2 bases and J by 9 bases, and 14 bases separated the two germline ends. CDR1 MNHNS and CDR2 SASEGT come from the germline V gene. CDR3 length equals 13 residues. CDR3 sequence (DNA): TGTGCCAGCAGTGAATCCGGGACGTGGGTGCAGTACTTC. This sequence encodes CASSESGTWVQYF.

The CDR3 sequence: CASSQRGNEQFF. Here the CDR3 DNA reads TGTGCCAGCTCGCAGCGGGGAAATGAGCAGTTCTTC. The chain uses TRBV18 and TRBJ2-1; TRBD2 aligns across 7 bases. The CDR3 is made up of 12 amino acids. V shed 6 bases and J 7 bases; nucleotides not matched to a gene: 3. Germline V gene lookup returns CDR1 KGHSH and CDR2 LQKENI.

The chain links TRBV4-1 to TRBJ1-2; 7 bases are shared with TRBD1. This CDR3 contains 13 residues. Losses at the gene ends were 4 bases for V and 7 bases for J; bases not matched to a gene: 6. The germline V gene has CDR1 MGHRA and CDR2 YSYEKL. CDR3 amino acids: CASSPKTGTGYTF. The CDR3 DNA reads TGCGCCAGCAGCCCAAAGACAGGGACTGGCTACACCTTC.

CDR3: CASSLGGRTETQYF. The CDR3 DNA reads as TGTGCCAGCAGCTTAGGGGGCCGGACGGAGACCCAGTACTTC. J is TRBJ2-5 and V is TRBV5-4; 7 positions agree with TRBD1. The CDR3 spans 14 residues. CDR1 SGHNT and CDR2 YYREEE come from the germline V gene (reference sequence). The V and J ends lost 2 bases and 5 bases, in that order; junction bases with no gene match: 6. The entire variable domain, with the rest obtained from reference TRBV5-4 and TRBJ2-5, is as follows: ETGVTQSPTHLIKTRGQQVTLRCSSQSGHNTVSWYQQALGQGPQFIFQYYREEENGRGNFPPRFSGLQFPNYSSELNVNALELDDSALYLCASSLGGRTETQYFGPGTRLLVL.

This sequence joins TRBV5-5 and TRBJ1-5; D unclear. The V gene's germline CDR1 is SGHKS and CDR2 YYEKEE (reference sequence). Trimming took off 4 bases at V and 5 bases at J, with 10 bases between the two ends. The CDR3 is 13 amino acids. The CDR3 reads CASSRAGHQPQHF. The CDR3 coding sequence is TGTGCCAGCAGCCGGGCGGGCCATCAGCCCCAGCATTTT.

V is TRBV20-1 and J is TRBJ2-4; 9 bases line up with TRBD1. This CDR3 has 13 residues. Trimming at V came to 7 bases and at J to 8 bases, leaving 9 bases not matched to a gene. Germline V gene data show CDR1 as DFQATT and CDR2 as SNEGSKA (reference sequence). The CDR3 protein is CSVPGQGLHIQYF. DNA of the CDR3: TGCAGTGTTCCGGGACAGGGCTTACACATTCAGTACTTC.

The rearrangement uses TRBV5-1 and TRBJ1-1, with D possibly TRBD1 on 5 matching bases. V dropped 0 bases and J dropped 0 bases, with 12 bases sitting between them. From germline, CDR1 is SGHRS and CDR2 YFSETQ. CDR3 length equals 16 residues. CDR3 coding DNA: TGCGCCAGCAGCTTGGCCCCGACAGTGATGAACACTGAAGCTTTCTTT. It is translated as CASSLAPTVMNTEAFF.

The CDR3 bases are TGCGCCAGCAGCTTGGCCTGGGGAGGGGCTGGCACTGAAGCTTTCTTT. Residues: CASSLAWGGAGTEAFF. The genes are TRBV5-1 and TRBJ1-1, with a weak D call TRBD1 (5 bases). Germline assignment: CDR1 SGHRS and CDR2 YFSETQ. The V gene lost 0 bases and the J gene lost 4 bases, with 16 bases spanning the gap. The CDR3 is made up of 16 amino acids.

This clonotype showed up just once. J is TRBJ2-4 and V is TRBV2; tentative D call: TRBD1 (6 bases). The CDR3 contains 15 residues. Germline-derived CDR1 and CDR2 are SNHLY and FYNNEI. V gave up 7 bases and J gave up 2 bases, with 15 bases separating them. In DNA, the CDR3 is TGTGCCAGCATTGGGGTCAGGGGACCCAAAAACATTCAGTACTTC. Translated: CASIGVRGPKNIQYF. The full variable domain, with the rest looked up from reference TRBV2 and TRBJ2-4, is EPEVTQTPSHQVTQMGQEVILRCVPISNHLYFYWYRQILGQKVEFLVSFYNNEISEKSEIFDDQFSVERPDGSNFTLKIRSTKLEDSAMYFCASIGVRGPKNIQYFGAGTRLSVL.

The CDR3 coding sequence is TGCAGTGCTGCCTTCTACGAGCAGTACTTC. It translates to CSAAFYEQYF. V gene TRBV20-1 combines with J gene TRBJ2-7, with D unclear. The germline V gene has CDR1 DFQATT and CDR2 SNEGSKA (reference sequence). Deletions cut 5 bases from V and 3 bases from J, with 5 bases between. CDR3 length: 10 amino acids.

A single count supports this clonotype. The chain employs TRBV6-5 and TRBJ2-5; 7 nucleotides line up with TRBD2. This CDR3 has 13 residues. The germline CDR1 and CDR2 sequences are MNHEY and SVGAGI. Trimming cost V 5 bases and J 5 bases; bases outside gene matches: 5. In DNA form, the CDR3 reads TGTGCCAGCAGTCCTAGCGGAACGGAGACCCAGTACTTC. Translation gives CASSPSGTETQYF.

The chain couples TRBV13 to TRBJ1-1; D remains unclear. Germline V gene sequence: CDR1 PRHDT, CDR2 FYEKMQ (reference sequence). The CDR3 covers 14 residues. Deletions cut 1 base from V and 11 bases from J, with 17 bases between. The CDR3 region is CASSLDWALGNAFF. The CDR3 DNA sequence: TGTGCCAGCAGCTTAGATTGGGCTTTGGGGAACGCTTTCTTT.

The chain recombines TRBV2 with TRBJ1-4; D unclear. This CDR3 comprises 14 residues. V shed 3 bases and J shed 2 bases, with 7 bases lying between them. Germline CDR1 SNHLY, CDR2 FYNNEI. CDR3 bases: TGTGCCAGCAGTGAGTGGCAGACTAATGAAAAACTGTTTTTT. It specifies CASSEWQTNEKLFF.

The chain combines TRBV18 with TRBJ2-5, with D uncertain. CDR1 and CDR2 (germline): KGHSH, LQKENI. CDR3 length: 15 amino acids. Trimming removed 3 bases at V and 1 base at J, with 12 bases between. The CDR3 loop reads CASSPMSGFQETQYF. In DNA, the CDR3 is TGTGCCAGCTCACCTATGTCCGGATTCCAAGAGACCCAGTACTTC.

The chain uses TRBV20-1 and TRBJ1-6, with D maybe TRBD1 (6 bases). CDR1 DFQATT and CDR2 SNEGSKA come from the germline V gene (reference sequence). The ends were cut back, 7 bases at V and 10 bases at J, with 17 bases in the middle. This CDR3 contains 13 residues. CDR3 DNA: TGCAGTGTTAGTGGCAGGGGAGAATCACCCCTCCACTTT. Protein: CSVSGRGESPLHF.

In DNA, the CDR3 is TGTGCCACCAGTGATTTAGGGGGGGCGGCAGATACGCAGTATTTT. Protein sequence: CATSDLGGAADTQYF. The rearrangement joins TRBV24-1 to TRBJ2-3; TRBD2 might be the D (7 bases). V lost 1 base and J 4 bases, leaving 11 bases between the germline ends. CDR3 length equals 15 residues. CDR1 is KGHDR and CDR2 is SFDVKD in the germline V gene.

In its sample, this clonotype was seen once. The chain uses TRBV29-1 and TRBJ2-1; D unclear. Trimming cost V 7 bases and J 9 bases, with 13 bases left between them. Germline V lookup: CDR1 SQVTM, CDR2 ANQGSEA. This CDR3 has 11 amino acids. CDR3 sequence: CSGLLGFEQFF. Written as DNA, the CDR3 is TGCAGCGGACTTCTCGGATTTGAGCAGTTCTTC.

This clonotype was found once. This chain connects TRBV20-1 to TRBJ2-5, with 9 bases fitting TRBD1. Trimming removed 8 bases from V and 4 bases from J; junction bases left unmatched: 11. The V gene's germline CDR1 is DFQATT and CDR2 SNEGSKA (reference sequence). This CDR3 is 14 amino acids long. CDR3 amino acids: CSLPRDRVSETQYF. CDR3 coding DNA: TGCAGTCTCCCCCGGGACAGGGTTTCAGAGACCCAGTACTTC.

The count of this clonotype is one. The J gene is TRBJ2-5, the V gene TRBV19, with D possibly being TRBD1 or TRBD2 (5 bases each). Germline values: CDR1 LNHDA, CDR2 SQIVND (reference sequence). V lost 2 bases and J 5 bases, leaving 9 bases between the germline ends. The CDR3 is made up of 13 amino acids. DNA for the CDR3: TGTGCCAGTAGTATACGAGAGGGGGAGACCCAGTACTTC. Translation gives CASSIREGETQYF.